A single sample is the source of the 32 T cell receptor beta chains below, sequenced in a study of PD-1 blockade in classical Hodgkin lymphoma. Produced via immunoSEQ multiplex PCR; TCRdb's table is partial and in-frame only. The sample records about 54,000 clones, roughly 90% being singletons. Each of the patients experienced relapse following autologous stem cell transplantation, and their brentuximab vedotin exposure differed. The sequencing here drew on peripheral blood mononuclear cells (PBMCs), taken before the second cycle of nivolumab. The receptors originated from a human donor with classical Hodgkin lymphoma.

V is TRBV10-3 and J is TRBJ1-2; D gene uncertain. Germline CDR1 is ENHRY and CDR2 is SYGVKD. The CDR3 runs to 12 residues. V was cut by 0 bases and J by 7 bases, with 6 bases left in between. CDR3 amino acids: CAISESAPGYTF. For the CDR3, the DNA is TGTGCCATCAGTGAGTCGGCGCCTGGCTACACCTTC.

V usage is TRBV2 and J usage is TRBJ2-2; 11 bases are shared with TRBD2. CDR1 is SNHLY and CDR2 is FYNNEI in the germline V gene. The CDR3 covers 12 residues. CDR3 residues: CGSGRDGGELFF. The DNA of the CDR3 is TGTGGTAGCGGGAGGGATGGCGGGGAGCTGTTTTTT.

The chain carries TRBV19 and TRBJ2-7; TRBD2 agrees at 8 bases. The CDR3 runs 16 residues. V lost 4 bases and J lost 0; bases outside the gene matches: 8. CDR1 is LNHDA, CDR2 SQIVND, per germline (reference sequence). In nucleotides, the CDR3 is TGTGCCAGTAGTACCGGAGCGGGGGAGAGCTCCTACGAGCAGTACTTC. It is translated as CASSTGAGESSYEQYF.

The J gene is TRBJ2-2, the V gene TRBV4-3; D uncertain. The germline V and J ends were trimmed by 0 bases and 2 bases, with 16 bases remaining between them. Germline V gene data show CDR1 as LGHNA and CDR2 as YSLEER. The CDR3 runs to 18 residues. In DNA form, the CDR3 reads TGCGCCAGCAGCCAAGATCTTATGTGGCGAGAAAACACCGGGGAGCTGTTTTTT. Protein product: CASSQDLMWRENTGELFF.

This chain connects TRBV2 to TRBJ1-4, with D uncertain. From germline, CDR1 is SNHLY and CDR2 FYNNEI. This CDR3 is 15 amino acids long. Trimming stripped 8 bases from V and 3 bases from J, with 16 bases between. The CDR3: CASDMRQFANEKLFF. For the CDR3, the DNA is TGTGCCAGCGATATGAGACAATTCGCTAATGAAAAACTGTTTTTT.

The CDR3: CASSPPIQETQYF. In DNA, the CDR3 is TGTGCCAGCAGCCCACCGATACAAGAGACCCAGTACTTC. J is TRBJ2-5 and V is TRBV7-8; unclear D gene. The germline V gene has CDR1 SGHVS and CDR2 FQNEAQ. Trimming took off 5 bases at V and 2 bases at J, with 9 bases between the two ends. The length of the CDR3 is 13 residues.

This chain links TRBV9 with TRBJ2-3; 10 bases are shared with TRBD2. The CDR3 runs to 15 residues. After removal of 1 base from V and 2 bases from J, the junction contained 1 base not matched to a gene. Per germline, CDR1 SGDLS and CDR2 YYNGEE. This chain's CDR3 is CASSVTSGTTDTQYF. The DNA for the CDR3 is TGTGCCAGCAGCGTAACTAGCGGGACCACAGATACGCAGTATTTT.

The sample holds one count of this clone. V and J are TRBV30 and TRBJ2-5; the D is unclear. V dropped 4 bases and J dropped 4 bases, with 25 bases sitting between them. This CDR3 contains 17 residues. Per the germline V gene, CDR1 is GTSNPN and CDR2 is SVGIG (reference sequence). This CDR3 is CAWTNNWLVFPLETQYF. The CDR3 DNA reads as TGTGCCTGGACGAACAATTGGCTAGTTTTTCCTTTAGAGACCCAGTACTTC. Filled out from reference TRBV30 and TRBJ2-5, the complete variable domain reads SQTIHQWPATLVQPVGSPLSLECTVEGTSNPNLYWYRQAAGRGLQLLFYSVGIGQISSEVPQNLSASRPQDRQFILSSKKLLLSDSGFYLCAWTNNWLVFPLETQYFGPGTRLLVL.

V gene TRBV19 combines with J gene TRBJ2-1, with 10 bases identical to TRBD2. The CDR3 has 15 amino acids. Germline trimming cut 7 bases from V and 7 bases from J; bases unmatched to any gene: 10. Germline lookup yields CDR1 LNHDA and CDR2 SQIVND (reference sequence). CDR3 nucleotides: TGTGCCAGTACCAAAATAGCGGGGGGTTTTAATGAGCAGTTCTTC. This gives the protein CASTKIAGGFNEQFF. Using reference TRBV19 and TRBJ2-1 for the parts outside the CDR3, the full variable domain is DGGITQSPKYLFRKEGQNVTLSCEQNLNHDAMYWYRQDPGQGLRLIYYSQIVNDFQKGDIAEGYSVSREKKESFPLTVTSAQKNPTAFYLCASTKIAGGFNEQFFGPGTRLTVL.

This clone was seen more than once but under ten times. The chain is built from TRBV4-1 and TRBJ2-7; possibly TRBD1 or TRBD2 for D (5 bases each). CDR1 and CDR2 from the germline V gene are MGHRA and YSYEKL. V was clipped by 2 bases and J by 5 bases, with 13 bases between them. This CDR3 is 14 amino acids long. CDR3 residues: CASSQWGRGNEQYF. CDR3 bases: TGCGCCAGCAGCCAATGGGGGAGAGGGAACGAGCAGTACTTC.

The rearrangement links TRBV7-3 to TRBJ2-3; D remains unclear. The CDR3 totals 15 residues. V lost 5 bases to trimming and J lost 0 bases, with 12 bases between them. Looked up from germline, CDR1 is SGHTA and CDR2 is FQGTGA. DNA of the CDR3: TGTGCCAGCAGCCAAGGGCAGAGTAGCACAGATACGCAGTATTTT. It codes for CASSQGQSSTDTQYF.

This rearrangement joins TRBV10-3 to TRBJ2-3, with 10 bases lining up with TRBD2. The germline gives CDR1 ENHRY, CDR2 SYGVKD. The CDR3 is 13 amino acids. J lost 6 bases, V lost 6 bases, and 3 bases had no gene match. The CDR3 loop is CAISLAGADTQYF. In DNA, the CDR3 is TGTGCCATCAGCCTAGCGGGGGCTGATACGCAGTATTTT.

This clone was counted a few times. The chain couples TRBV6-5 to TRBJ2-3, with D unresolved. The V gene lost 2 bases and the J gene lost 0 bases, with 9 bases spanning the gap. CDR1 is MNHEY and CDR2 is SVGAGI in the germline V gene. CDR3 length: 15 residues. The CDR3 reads CASSYGEPSTDTQYF. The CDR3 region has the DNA TGTGCCAGCAGTTACGGTGAGCCTAGCACAGATACGCAGTATTTT.

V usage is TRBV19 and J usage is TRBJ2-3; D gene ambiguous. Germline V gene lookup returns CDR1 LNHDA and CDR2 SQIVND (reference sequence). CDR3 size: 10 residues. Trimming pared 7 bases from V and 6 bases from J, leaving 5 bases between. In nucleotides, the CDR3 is TGTGCCAGTAAGGCGGATACGCAGTATTTT. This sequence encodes CASKADTQYF.

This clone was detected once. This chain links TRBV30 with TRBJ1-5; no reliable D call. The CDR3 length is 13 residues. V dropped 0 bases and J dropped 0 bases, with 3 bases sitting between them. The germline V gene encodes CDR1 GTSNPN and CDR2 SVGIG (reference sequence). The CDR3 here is CAWSVLSNQPQHF. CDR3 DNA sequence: TGTGCCTGGAGTGTACTTAGCAATCAGCCCCAGCATTTT. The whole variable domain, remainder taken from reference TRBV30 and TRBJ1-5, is SQTIHQWPATLVQPVGSPLSLECTVEGTSNPNLYWYRQAAGRGLQLLFYSVGIGQISSEVPQNLSASRPQDRQFILSSKKLLLSDSGFYLCAWSVLSNQPQHFGDGTRLSIL.

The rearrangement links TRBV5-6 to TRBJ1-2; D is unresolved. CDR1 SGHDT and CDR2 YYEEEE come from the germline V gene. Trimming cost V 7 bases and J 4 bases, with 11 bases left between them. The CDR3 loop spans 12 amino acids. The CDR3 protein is CASSVEGYGYTF. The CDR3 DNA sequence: TGTGCCAGCTCCGTGGAGGGCTATGGCTACACCTTC.

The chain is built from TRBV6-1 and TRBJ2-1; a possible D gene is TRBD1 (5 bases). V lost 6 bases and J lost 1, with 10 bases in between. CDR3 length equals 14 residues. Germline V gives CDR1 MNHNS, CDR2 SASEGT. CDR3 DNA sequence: TGTGCCAGCAGCAGGACACCGTCCTACAATGAGCAGTTCTTC. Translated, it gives CASSRTPSYNEQFF.

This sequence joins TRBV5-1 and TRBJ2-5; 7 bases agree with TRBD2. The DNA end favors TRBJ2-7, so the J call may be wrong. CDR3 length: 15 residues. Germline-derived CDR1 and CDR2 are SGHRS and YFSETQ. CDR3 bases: TGCGCCAGCAATTCTAGCGGATCGCCCTCCTACGAGCAGTACTTC. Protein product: CASNSSGSPSYEQYF.

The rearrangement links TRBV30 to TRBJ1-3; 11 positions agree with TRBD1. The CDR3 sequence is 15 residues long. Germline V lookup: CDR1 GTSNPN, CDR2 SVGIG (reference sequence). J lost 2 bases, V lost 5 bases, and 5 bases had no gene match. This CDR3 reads CAWLQDRGPGNTIYF. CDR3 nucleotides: TGTGCCTGGCTACAGGACAGGGGGCCTGGAAACACCATATATTTT.

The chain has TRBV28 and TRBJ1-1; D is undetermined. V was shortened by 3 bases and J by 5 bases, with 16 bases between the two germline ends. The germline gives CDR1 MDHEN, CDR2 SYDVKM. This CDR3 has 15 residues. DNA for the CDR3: TGTGCCAGCAGTTTGACCCTAGGGTGGTGGACTGAAGCTTTCTTT. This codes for CASSLTLGWWTEAFF. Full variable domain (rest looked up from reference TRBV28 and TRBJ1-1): DVKVTQSSRYLVKRTGEKVFLECVQDMDHENMFWYRQDPGLGLRLIYFSYDVKMKEKGDIPEGYSVSREKKERFSLILESASTNQTSMYLCASSLTLGWWTEAFFGQGTRLTVV.

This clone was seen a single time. The DNA for the CDR3 is TGCGCCAGCAGTGACCCAGGGTTATCTGGGGCCAACGTCCTGACTTTC. It is translated as CASSDPGLSGANVLTF. This chain uses TRBV10-2 with TRBJ2-6, with D perhaps TRBD1 (5 bases). Trimming left V 3 bases short and J 1 base short, with 10 bases between. This CDR3 has 16 amino acids. CDR1 is WSHSY, CDR2 SAAADI, per germline.

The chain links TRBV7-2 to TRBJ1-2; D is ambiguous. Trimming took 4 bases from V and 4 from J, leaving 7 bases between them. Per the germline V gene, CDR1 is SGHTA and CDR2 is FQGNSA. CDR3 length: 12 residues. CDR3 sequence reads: CASSYLGYGYTF. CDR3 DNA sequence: TGTGCCAGCAGCTACCTCGGCTATGGCTACACCTTC.

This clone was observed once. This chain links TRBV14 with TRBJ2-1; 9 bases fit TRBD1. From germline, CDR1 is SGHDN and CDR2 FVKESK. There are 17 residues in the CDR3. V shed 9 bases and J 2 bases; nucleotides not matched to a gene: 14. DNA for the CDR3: TGTGCCAGTACCGGGACAGGGTCCAAGTCGGCCTACAATGAGCAGTTCTTC. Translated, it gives CASTGTGSKSAYNEQFF.

The CDR3 loop reads CASSFASYEQYF. For the CDR3, the DNA is TGTGCCAGCAGCTTTGCCTCCTACGAGCAGTACTTC. The V call is TRBV5-4, the J call TRBJ2-7; D not resolved. Germline CDR1 reads SGHNT; CDR2 reads YYREEE (reference sequence). V was pared by 2 bases and J by 0 bases, with 3 bases between. The CDR3 has 12 amino acids.

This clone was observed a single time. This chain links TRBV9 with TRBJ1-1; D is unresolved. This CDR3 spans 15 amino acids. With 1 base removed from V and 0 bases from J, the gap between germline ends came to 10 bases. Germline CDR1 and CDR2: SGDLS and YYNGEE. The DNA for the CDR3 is TGTGCCAGCAGCGTAAGGGCCTCCATGAACACTGAAGCTTTCTTT. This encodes CASSVRASMNTEAFF.

CDR3 in DNA: TGTGCCAGTAGTATAGTCGGGACATCTGGAAACACCATATATTTT. This codes for CASSIVGTSGNTIYF. The chain employs TRBV19 and TRBJ1-3, with D maybe TRBD1 (6 bases). The CDR3 extends over 15 amino acids. V was pared by 1 base and J by 1 base, with 8 bases between. Germline V gives CDR1 LNHDA, CDR2 SQIVND (reference sequence).

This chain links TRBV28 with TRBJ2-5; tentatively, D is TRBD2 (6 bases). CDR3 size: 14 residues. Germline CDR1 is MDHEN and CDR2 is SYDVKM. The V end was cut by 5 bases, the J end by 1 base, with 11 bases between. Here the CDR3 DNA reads TGTGCCAGCAGTACGTGGGACTTCCAAGAGACCCAGTACTTC. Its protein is CASSTWDFQETQYF.

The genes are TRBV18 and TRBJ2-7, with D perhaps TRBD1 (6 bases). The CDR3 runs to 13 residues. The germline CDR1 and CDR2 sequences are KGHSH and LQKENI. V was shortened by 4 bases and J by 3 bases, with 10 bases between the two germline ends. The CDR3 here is CASSLRQDYEQYF. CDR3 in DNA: TGTGCCAGCTCACTGCGACAGGACTACGAGCAGTACTTC.

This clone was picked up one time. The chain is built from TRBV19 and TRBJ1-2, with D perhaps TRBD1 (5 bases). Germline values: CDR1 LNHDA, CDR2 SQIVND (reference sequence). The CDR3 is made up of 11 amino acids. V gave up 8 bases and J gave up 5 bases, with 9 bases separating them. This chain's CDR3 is CASLGGYGYTF. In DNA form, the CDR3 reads TGTGCCAGTTTGGGGGGGTATGGCTACACCTTC.

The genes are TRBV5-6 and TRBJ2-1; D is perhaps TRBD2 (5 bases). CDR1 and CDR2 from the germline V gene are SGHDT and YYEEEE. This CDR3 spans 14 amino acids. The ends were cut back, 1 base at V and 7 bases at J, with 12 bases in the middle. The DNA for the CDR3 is TGTGCCAGCAGCTTGACTAGTGGCTGGAATGAGCAGTTCTTC. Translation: CASSLTSGWNEQFF. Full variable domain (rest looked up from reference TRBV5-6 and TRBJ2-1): DAGVTQSPTHLIKTRGQQVTLRCSPKSGHDTVSWYQQALGQGPQFIFQYYEEEERQRGNFPDRFSGHQFPNYSSELNVNALLLGDSALYLCASSLTSGWNEQFFGPGTRLTVL.

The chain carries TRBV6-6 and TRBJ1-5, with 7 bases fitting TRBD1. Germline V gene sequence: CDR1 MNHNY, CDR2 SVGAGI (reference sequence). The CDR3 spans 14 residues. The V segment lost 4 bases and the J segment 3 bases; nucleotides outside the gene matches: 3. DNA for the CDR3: TGTGCCAGCAGTTCCGACAGGGTCAATCAGCCCCAGCATTTT. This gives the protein CASSSDRVNQPQHF.

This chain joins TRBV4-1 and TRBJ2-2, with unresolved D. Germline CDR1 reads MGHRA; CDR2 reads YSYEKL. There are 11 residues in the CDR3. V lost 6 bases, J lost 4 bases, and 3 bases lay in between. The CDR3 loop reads CASRATGELFF. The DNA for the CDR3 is TGCGCCAGCAGGGCCACCGGGGAGCTGTTTTTT.